These 10 T cell receptor beta chains share one sample of origin, sequenced in a study of regulatory T cells in long-lasting Graves disease. Time point defined: newly diagnosed GD, antithyroid drugs for less than 3 months. PBMCs provided the RNA from which the TCR library was made. iRepertoire HTBI primers and Arm-PCR of CDR3 regions built TCR beta libraries. TCRdb reprocessed the multiplex PCR reads via MiXCR and lists one record per CDR3 protein. This sample carries 530,000 or so distinct CDR3 sequences, roughly 13% of them seen once, and the ten largest clones take about 9.1%. These data were also filed under a second study, of T cells in Graves' hyperthyroidism and ophthalmopathy.

This specimen consisted of peripheral blood mononuclear cells (PBMCs), obtained at new diagnosis, from a patient treated with antithyroid drugs. The origin of the receptors is a man in his thirties or forties with Graves disease.

This chain connects TRBV6-2 or TRBV6-3 to TRBJ2-7; TRBD2 is a possible D gene (5 bases). The V and J ends lost 5 bases and 7 bases respectively, with 12 bases between them. The CDR3 is made up of 12 amino acids. CDR1 is MNHEY and CDR2 is SVGEGT in the germline V gene. The chain's CDR3 is CASSQSSWEQYF. CDR3 coding DNA: TGTGCCAGCAGTCAATCTAGCTGGGAGCAGTACTTC.

To note about this clonotype: Given a far larger clone just one base away, this is likely a sequencing read error. The J gene is TRBJ1-1, the V gene TRBV12-3 or TRBV12-4, with D unresolved. V lost 5 bases and J 12 bases, leaving 22 bases between the germline ends. The CDR3 covers 14 residues. CDR3 sequence: CASSERNNPLGTFF. The CDR3 DNA sequence: TGTGCCAGCAGTGAAAGGAATAACCCCCTGGGAACTTTCTTT.

This clonotype was observed many times. The chain combines TRBV12-5 with TRBJ2-1; unclear D gene. Germline CDR1 LGHNT, CDR2 FRNRAP. Trimming shortened V by 1 base and J by 2 bases, and 12 bases separated the two germline ends. The CDR3 has 16 residues. The CDR3 protein is CASGLAAGSAYNEQFF. CDR3 bases: TGTGCTAGTGGTTTGGCCGCAGGTTCGGCCTACAATGAGCAGTTCTTC.

This clonotype occurred many times. The chain combines TRBV6-2 or TRBV6-3 with TRBJ2-7; D possibly corresponds to TRBD2 (5 bases). The CDR3 has 13 residues. Germline-derived CDR1 and CDR2 are MNHEY and SVGEGT. Trimming shortened V by 6 bases and J by 2 bases, and 11 bases separated the two germline ends. The CDR3 protein is CASSGGPAYEQYF. The CDR3 DNA reads TGTGCCAGCAGCGGCGGGCCGGCCTACGAGCAGTACTTC.

This clonotype was detected ten times or more. The gene calls are TRBV28 and TRBJ1-5; D not resolved. The CDR3 is made up of 13 amino acids. CDR1 MDHEN and CDR2 SYDVKM come from the germline V gene. V shed 2 bases and J shed 4 bases, with 6 bases lying between them. CDR3 sequence reads: CASSLMINQPQHF. As DNA, the CDR3 is TGTGCCAGCAGTTTAATGATTAATCAGCCCCAGCATTTT.

This clonotype was found many times. The chain joins TRBV18 to TRBJ2-1, with a weak D call TRBD2 (6 bases). This CDR3 has 16 amino acids. Trimming took off 3 bases at V and 5 bases at J, with 17 bases between the two ends. CDR1 is KGHSH and CDR2 is LQKENI in the germline V gene. CDR3 amino acids: CASSPLVPGRDNEQFF. DNA of the CDR3: TGTGCCAGCTCACCTCTCGTTCCCGGGAGAGACAATGAGCAGTTCTTC.

The chain joins TRBV7-9 to TRBJ2-5; unclear D gene. The CDR3 sequence is 14 residues long. The V end lost 2 bases, the J end lost 3 bases, and 10 bases lay between the germline ends. Germline CDR1 reads SEHNR; CDR2 reads FQNEAQ (reference sequence). CDR3 loop: CASSLTLGKETQYF. The CDR3 coding sequence is TGTGCCAGCAGCTTAACGCTAGGAAAAGAGACCCAGTACTTC.

This clonotype has more than one count but fewer than ten. The J gene is TRBJ2-7, the V gene TRBV9; D remains ambiguous. Germline V gene lookup returns CDR1 SGDLS and CDR2 YYNGEE. V was cut by 4 bases and J by 7 bases, with 15 bases left in between. There are 13 residues in the CDR3. DNA of the CDR3: TGTGCCAGCAGCTCCGGGCCAGGAAGGGAGCAGTACTTC. Protein product: CASSSGPGREQYF.

This clonotype has a count of ten or more. The chain links TRBV29-1 to TRBJ2-5; 7 bases align to TRBD2. The CDR3 runs 14 residues. V gave up 6 bases and J gave up 3 bases; unmatched junction bases: 10. Looked up from germline, CDR1 is SQVTM and CDR2 is ANQGSEA. The CDR3 sequence is CSVALGTTEETQYF. In DNA, the CDR3 is TGCAGCGTGGCCCTGGGGACTACCGAAGAGACCCAGTACTTC.

Concerning this clonotype itself: A much larger clone lies one base from this, so it may be a read error. The chain uses TRBV12-3 or TRBV12-4 and TRBJ2-5; weak D call: TRBD1 (6 bases). The CDR3 extends over 18 amino acids. Trimming removed 6 bases from V and 11 bases from J, with 34 bases in between. CDR3 sequence (DNA): TGTGCCAGCAGCCCCGTCTCCCAAACAGGGATTTCCTACAATGAGCAGTACTTC. Protein product: CASSPVSQTGISYNEQYF.